This T cell receptor (beta chain) came from a study of T cell repertoires in cytomegalovirus infection. General study results and limits: CMV-specific TCR beta clonotypes restricted by HLA-C dominated the ex vivo response.

This CDR3 region has 16 residues. The V end lost 4 bases, the J end lost 3 bases, and 15 bases lay between the germline ends. Germline V CDR1 and CDR2: LNHDA, SQIVND (reference sequence). MiXCR, applied by TCRdb to the reads, yields one record per CDR3 protein. The sample contains 650,000 to 900,000 distinct CDR3 sequences, 30% to 35% of which appear only once. In regard to this clonotype: As yet, its antigen is unknown.

The sequence was obtained from a human donor in good health (CMV status not recorded). Some clones in this sample may be carry-over from other donors' samples. This specimen consisted of cultured CD8+ T cells from PBMCs, obtained from culture after CMV antigen stimulation. This chain uses TRBV19 with TRBJ2-2, with D tentatively TRBD1 (5 bases). DNA of the CDR3: TGTGCCAGTAGTACCCTCCAGGGCGCGGACACCGGGGAGCTGTTTTTT. Its translation: CASSTLQGADTGELFF.